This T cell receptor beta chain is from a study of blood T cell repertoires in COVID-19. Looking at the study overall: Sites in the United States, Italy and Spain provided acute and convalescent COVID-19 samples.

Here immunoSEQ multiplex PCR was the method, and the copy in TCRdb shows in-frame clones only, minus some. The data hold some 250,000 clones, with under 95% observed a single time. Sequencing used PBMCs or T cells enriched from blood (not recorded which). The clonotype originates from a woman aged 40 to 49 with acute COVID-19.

CDR3: CASSLGSGGAEVTGELFF. The CDR3 DNA reads TGTGCCAGCAGCTTGGGGAGCGGGGGGGCCGAGGTGACCGGGGAGCTGTTTTTT. The genes are TRBV7-2 and TRBJ2-2, with 10 positions matching TRBD2. Looked up from germline, CDR1 is SGHTA and CDR2 is FQGNSA. The CDR3 is made up of 18 amino acids. V trimming: 3 bases; J trimming: 5 bases; junction bases outside the gene matches: 12.